The 16 T cell receptor beta chains below were found in one sample sequenced in a study of blood T cell repertoires in COVID-19. The method was immunoSEQ multiplex PCR; TCRdb's version includes in-frame clones alone and lacks a portion of them. Of 200,000 to 250,000 clones listed, roughly four fifths are singletons. Material for sequencing was peripheral blood. The source of these receptors is a woman between 65 and 79 years old with COVID-19, enrolled during active disease.

The rearrangement uses TRBV9 and TRBJ2-7; D unclear. Germline values: CDR1 SGDLS, CDR2 YYNGEE. Trimming removed 4 bases from V and 3 bases from J, with 8 bases in between. The CDR3 contains 12 residues. The CDR3 loop is CASSQTDYEQYF. CDR3 coding DNA: TGTGCCAGCAGCCAAACAGACTACGAGCAGTACTTC.

This clone has only a few counts. The genes are TRBV7-8 and TRBJ2-7; the match to TRBD2 covers 7 bases. CDR3 size: 13 residues. Germline V CDR1 and CDR2: SGHVS, FQNEAQ. The junction had 7 bases not matched to a gene; V was cut back by 5 bases and J by 6 bases. This CDR3 reads CASSLRTGGEQYF. CDR3 sequence (DNA): TGTGCCAGCAGCCTCCGAACGGGAGGCGAGCAGTACTTC.

The chain combines TRBV29-1 with TRBJ1-2; D perhaps matches TRBD1 (5 bases). The CDR3 loop spans 14 amino acids. Trimming pared 7 bases from V and 4 bases from J, leaving 19 bases between. Germline-derived CDR1 and CDR2 are SQVTM and ANQGSEA. The CDR3 nucleotides are TGCAGCGCGGTGAGCAGGGTCTCTTTCTATGGCTACACCTTC. Translating gives CSAVSRVSFYGYTF.

This clone has only one observation. This rearrangement joins TRBV3-1 (or the pseudogene TRBV3-2) to TRBJ1-6; 7 nucleotides match TRBD1. Germline V gene sequence: CDR1 LGHDT, CDR2 YNNKEL (reference sequence). The trim removed 6 bases at V and 12 bases at J, leaving 11 bases unmatched. The CDR3 loop spans 14 amino acids. The CDR3 DNA sequence: TGTGCCAGCAGTATACAGGGGTCAGGTTTACCCCTCCACTTT. It specifies CASSIQGSGLPLHF.

The rearrangement joins TRBV10-3 to TRBJ2-7; D remains unclear. Trimming took off 0 bases at V and 3 bases at J, with 6 bases between the two ends. The germline V gene has CDR1 ENHRY and CDR2 SYGVKD. This CDR3 contains 13 residues. For the CDR3, the DNA is TGTGCCATCAGTGAGTCAACGGTCTACGAGCAGTACTTC. Its protein product is CAISESTVYEQYF.

This chain links TRBV6-5 with TRBJ1-2, with a tentative D call TRBD1 (5 bases). V was trimmed by 6 bases and J by 4 bases, leaving 18 bases between them. CDR1 and CDR2 (germline): MNHEY, SVGAGI. The CDR3 runs 15 residues. The chain's CDR3 is CASRGREGDLYGYTF. CDR3 in DNA: TGTGCCAGCAGAGGCAGGGAAGGGGATCTCTATGGCTACACCTTC.

With respect to this clone: A read error may produce the germline difference seen at one junction end. CDR3 loop: CASSNSGSGWSDF. The CDR3 DNA reads as TGTGCCAGCAGCAACTCTGGCTCGGGGTGGAGTGATTTT. This rearrangement joins TRBV6-2 or TRBV6-3 to TRBJ1-3; no reliable D call. Germline V gene sequence: CDR1 MNHEY, CDR2 SVGEGT. The CDR3 sequence is 13 residues long.

This chain links TRBV3-1 (or the pseudogene TRBV3-2) with TRBJ2-6, with D perhaps matching TRBD1 (5 bases). The CDR3 consists of 14 residues. V lost 0 bases, J lost 15 bases, and 15 bases lay in between. Germline CDR1 is LGHDT and CDR2 is YNNKEL (reference sequence). CDR3 protein: CASSQDEPARALTF. DNA for the CDR3: TGTGCCAGCAGCCAAGATGAGCCGGCCAGGGCCCTGACTTTC.

V is TRBV5-4 and J is TRBJ2-7, with 10 bases identical to TRBD1. Germline values: CDR1 SGHNT, CDR2 YYREEE (reference sequence). This CDR3 comprises 15 residues. Trimming at V came to 4 bases and at J to 3 bases, leaving 7 bases not matched to a gene. CDR3 nucleotides: TGTGCCAGCAGCCGAAGACAGGGGGCTGGCTACGAGCAGTACTTC. Amino acids: CASSRRQGAGYEQYF.

The CDR3 coding sequence is TGTGCCAGCAGCGCCCAAAGCGGCCACACTGAAGCTTTCTTT. Its translation: CASSAQSGHTEAFF. J is TRBJ1-1 and V is TRBV7-2; D is unresolved. With 5 bases removed from V and 3 bases from J, the gap between germline ends came to 13 bases. The CDR3 consists of 14 residues. Germline CDR1 reads SGHTA; CDR2 reads FQGNSA. The variable domain in full, with the rest retrieved from reference TRBV7-2 and TRBJ1-1, is GAGVSQSPSNKVTEKGKDVELRCDPISGHTALYWYRQSLGQGLEFLIYFQGNSAPDKSGLPSDRFSAERTGGSVSTLTIQRTQQEDSAVYLCASSAQSGHTEAFFGQGTRLTVV.

The chain employs TRBV3-1 (or the pseudogene TRBV3-2) and TRBJ2-5; TRBD2 matches at 15 bases. The J segment lost 1 base and the V segment lost 5 bases, leaving 17 bases of the junction unmatched. The germline gives CDR1 LGHDT, CDR2 YNNKEL (reference sequence). The CDR3 spans 21 residues. The chain's CDR3 is CASSRVFGGLAGGRAQETQYF. The CDR3 DNA reads TGTGCCAGCAGCAGGGTATTTGGAGGACTAGCGGGAGGGCGGGCCCAAGAGACCCAGTACTTC.

This chain joins TRBV5-1 and TRBJ2-2, with TRBD1 as a possible D gene (6 bases). V shed 3 bases and J shed 4 bases, with 16 bases lying between them. The CDR3 consists of 16 residues. In germline, CDR1 is SGHRS, CDR2 YFSETQ. The CDR3 loop is CASSYTGGSRTGELFF. Here the CDR3 DNA reads TGCGCCAGCAGCTACACTGGGGGCAGTCGCACCGGGGAGCTGTTTTTT.

The chain joins TRBV10-3 to TRBJ1-2, with TRBD1 as a possible D gene (5 bases). Germline V gene data show CDR1 as ENHRY and CDR2 as SYGVKD. Trimming removed 4 bases from V and 1 base from J, with 16 bases in between. The CDR3 has 16 residues. Here the CDR3 reads CAISVGGSPFNYGYTF. DNA of the CDR3: TGTGCCATCAGTGTCGGGGGGAGCCCATTTAACTATGGCTACACCTTC.

With regard to this clone: The sample carries other DNA sequences with the same CDR3. The chain couples TRBV5-1 to TRBJ2-5; TRBD2 aligns across 13 bases. The CDR3 is 16 residues long. V shed 4 bases, J shed 4 bases, and the junction held 7 bases outside the gene matches. Germline lookup yields CDR1 SGHRS and CDR2 YFSETQ. CDR3 bases: TGCGCCAGCAGCCCCGGACTAGCGGGAGTTGTAGAGACCCAGTACTTC. It specifies CASSPGLAGVVETQYF.

This clone was counted between two and nine times. The sample holds other DNA sequences that translate to the same CDR3. The V and J genes are TRBV28 and TRBJ1-1, with D perhaps matching TRBD1 (5 bases). The germline V gene has CDR1 MDHEN and CDR2 SYDVKM. Trimming shortened V by 6 bases and J by 1 base, and 12 bases separated the two germline ends. CDR3 length: 14 residues. For the CDR3, the DNA is TGTGCCAGCAGCTCAGGGCGGGGGAACACTGAAGCTTTCTTT. Protein sequence: CASSSGRGNTEAFF.

The chain combines TRBV21-1 with TRBJ2-1; TRBD2, the table's D call, was not compared with the DNA. TRBV21-1 is noted as a pseudogene. CDR3 length equals 13 residues. The CDR3 DNA reads TGTGACAGAGACTTCGAAGACTACAATGAGCAGTTCTTC. Residues: CDRDFEDYNEQFF.